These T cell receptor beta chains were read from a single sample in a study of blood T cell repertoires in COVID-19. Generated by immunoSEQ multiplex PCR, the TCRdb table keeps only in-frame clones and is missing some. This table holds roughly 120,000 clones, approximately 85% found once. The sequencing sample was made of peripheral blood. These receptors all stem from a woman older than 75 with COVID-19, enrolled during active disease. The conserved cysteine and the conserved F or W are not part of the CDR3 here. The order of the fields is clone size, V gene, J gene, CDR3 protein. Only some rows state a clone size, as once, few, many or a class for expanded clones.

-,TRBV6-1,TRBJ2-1,ASSGTSGSLSYNEQF
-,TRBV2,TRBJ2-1,ASSVLGTSGSYEQF
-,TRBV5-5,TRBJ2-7,ASSLGPGTNSYEQY
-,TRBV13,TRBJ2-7,ASSLESTGTRSYEQY
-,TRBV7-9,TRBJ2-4,ASSLTSGLLGLNIQY
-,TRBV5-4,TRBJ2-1,ASSLAGAPYNEQF
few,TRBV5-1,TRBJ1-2,ASSFALGGDYGYT
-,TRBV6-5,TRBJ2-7,ASRPYRLAGDEQY
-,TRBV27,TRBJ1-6,ASTAGTGNSPLH
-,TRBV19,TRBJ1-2,ASSIPGHNYGYT
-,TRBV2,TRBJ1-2,ASTGGYGYT
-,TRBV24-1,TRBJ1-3,ATSDLALGSGGNTIY
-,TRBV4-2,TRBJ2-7,ASSQGDRGFDEQY
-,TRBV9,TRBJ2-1,ASSVVGTSGADEQF
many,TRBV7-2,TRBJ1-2,ASRGGTGLNYGYT
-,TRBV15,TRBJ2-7,ATSRDFNYEQY
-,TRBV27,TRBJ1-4,ASSLTGLHARGEKLF
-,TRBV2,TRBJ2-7,ASSEDGGSNSYEQY
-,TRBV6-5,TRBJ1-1,ASSRTGWNTEAF
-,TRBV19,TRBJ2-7,ASSIMGTGGNEQY
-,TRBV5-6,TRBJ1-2,ASKGQGGYGYT
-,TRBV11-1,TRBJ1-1,ASSLAGVNTEAF
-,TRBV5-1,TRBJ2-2,ASSFLGIAGEGNTGELF
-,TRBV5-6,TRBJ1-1,ASSHPTGEAF
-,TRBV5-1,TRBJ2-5,ASSLGGYEETQY
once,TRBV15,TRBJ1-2,ATSSRQKGDGYT
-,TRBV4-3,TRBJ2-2,ASSQVQFTGELF
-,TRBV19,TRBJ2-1,ASSRGLGLAQQEQF
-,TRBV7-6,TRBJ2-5,ASSLVNSGRAETQY
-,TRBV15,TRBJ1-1,ATSPRQGTTEAF
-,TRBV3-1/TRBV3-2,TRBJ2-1,ASSQGLGLALISYNEQF
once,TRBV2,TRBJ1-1,ASATTSPPNTEAF
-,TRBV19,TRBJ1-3,ATLQGTSGNTIY
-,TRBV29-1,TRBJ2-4,SVEEEGAVAKNIQY
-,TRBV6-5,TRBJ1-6,ATLPGRGQNSPLH
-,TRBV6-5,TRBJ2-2,ASSKTTSGTGELF
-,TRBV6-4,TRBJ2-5,ASSPSGRTQETQY
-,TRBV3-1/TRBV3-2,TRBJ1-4,ASSQDRDRTNEKLF
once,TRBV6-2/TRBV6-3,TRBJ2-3,ASSYSIGTSGSLVDTQY
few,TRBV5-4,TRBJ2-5,ASSATGIQETQY
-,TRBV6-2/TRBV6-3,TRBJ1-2,ASSYGTGSYGYT
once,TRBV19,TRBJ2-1,ASMATGGNEQF
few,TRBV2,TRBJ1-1,ASSLDRNTEAF
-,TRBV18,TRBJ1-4,ASSPPGATNEKLF
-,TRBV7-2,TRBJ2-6,ASSPPTGQRT
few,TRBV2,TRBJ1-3,ASSEASGSGNTIY
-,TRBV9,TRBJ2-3,ASSVGVFTDTQY
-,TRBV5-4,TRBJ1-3,ASSAGLSGDSGNTIY
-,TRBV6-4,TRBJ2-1,ASSDSGSGRSHNEQF
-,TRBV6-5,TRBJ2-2,ASSYSWDRDTGELF
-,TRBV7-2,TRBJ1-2,ASSLGRGGQSYT
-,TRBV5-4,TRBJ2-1,ASSRGQNNEQF
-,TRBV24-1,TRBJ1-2,ATSDRGADYGYT